This TCR beta chain was sequenced in a study of early T cells in non-severe SARS-CoV-2 infection (dated by TCRdb to about 2021). Looking at the study overall: Bulk RNA from unsorted whole blood was used for TCR sequencing, so alpha and beta chains could not be paired. What the study reported, not specific to this receptor: Matching against VDJdb was skewed toward anti-spike CD8 responses, likely underestimated virus-specific expansions, and missed private and CD4 specificities.

A word on this clonotype: The clone's antigen remains unknown. Base qualities are not provided; no much larger clone lies one nucleotide away.

The study was a case-control design nested within a healthcare worker cohort in London, UK, with weekly nasopharyngeal swab PCR tests and blood sampling. Healthcare workers were enrolled in the week of the UK lockdown, from 23 to 31 March 2020, and were followed every week for up to about 16 weeks. CDR1 and CDR2 were assigned from the germline V gene as MNHEY and SVGEGT. V and J are truncated by 2 bases and 4 bases respectively, leaving an intervening sequence of 9 bases. From cysteine to phenylalanine, the CDR3 is 13 amino acids long. CDR3 DNA only is kept here, 39 bases in frame from base 1. Library construction relied on 5' RACE. Reads for this sample came from a NextSeq 500. To correct for sequencing error and PCR bias, the TCR library protocol tagged individual cDNA molecules with unique molecular identifiers. Both TCR alpha and beta chains were sequenced, and tight co-correlation was observed between alpha and beta sequence abundances in each sample. In the authors' own workflow: Decombinator V4 was used to perform V gene, J gene and CDR3 annotation of TCR sequences. Expanded TCRs were defined as changing significantly between any two time points under a Poisson model with p below 0.0001. TCR abundances were normalised to the total number of TCRs sequenced in each sample and reported as counts per million. TRAV1-2 paired with TRAJ12, TRAJ20 or TRAJ33 defined MAIT TCRs, while TRAV10 paired with TRAJ18 defined iNKT TCRs. VDJdb, accessed 1 November 2021, was searched for CMV, EBV and SARS-CoV-2 annotated TCRs, excluding TCRs annotated for multiple antigens. In-frame beta chains were kept once TCRdb had trimmed the public reads at Q25 with fastp and called clones with MiXCR. Identical CDR3 protein sequences are pooled into one entry, listed with their most common genes and DNA. It is TCRdb's table, rather than the study itself, that gives the V and J calls and clone size. Within this sample are about 80,000 distinct CDR3 sequences, with roughly 12% of them counted one time only. The biggest ten clones account for around 15% of the sample.

The chain links TRBV6-2 or TRBV6-3 with TRBJ2-7, with the D gene too uncertain to name. This clonotype originated in an adult who was a healthcare worker with PCR-confirmed SARS-CoV-2 infection or an uninfected control (not recorded which). The donor label of this sample is uncertain. The sample consisted of whole blood, taken at baseline. Here is the DNA: TGTGCCAGCAGTTACCCAGGTCGGTACGAGCAGTACTTC. Translated, this is CASSYPGRYEQYF.